These 29 T cell receptor beta chains were all obtained from the same sample, sequenced in a study of T-cell reconstitution after alpha-beta-depleted transplantation in children. The TCRbeta library was prepared with unique molecular identifiers. TCRdb used MiXCR to reprocess the PCR reads, holding one entry per CDR3 protein. Of around 480,000 distinct CDR3 sequences detected, around a third appear once; the ten largest clones hold roughly 2.5%. The input for sequencing was PBMCs from the stem cell graft donor, taken from the stem cell graft. Receptors were obtained from a human donor who donated a stem cell graft to a child with aplastic anemia.

This rearrangement joins TRBV30 to TRBJ2-1, with TRBD1 identical over 8 bases. V was pared by 7 bases and J by 2 bases, with 10 bases of the junction left unmatched. This CDR3 is 15 amino acids long. Germline CDR1 reads GTSNPN; CDR2 reads SVGIG (reference sequence). CDR3 sequence reads: CASGGGKAPYNEQFF. CDR3 sequence (DNA): TGTGCCTCAGGGGGCGGGAAAGCACCCTACAATGAGCAGTTCTTC.

V gene TRBV6-2 or TRBV6-3 combines with J gene TRBJ2-1; 10 bases match TRBD2. From germline, CDR1 is MNHEY and CDR2 SVGEGT. This CDR3 spans 16 amino acids. V trimming: 5 bases; J trimming: 6 bases; junction bases outside the gene matches: 10. The CDR3 is CASSAPGSGRGNEQFF. DNA of the CDR3: TGTGCCAGCAGTGCCCCCGGGAGCGGGAGGGGCAATGAGCAGTTCTTC.

This clonotype has just a few counts. The CDR3 protein is CAWSGGLASTGELFF. Here the CDR3 DNA reads TGTGCCTGGAGTGGGGGACTAGCGTCGACCGGGGAGCTGTTTTTT. The rearrangement uses TRBV30 and TRBJ2-2; 10 positions agree with TRBD2. The germline V gene encodes CDR1 GTSNPN and CDR2 SVGIG (reference sequence). V was clipped by 1 base and J by 5 bases; unmatched bases: 4. This CDR3 is built from 15 residues. The whole variable domain, remainder taken from reference TRBV30 and TRBJ2-2, is SQTIHQWPATLVQPVGSPLSLECTVEGTSNPNLYWYRQAAGRGLQLLFYSVGIGQISSEVPQNLSASRPQDRQFILSSKKLLLSDSGFYLCAWSGGLASTGELFFGEGSRLTVL.

V is TRBV6-1 and J is TRBJ1-4; TRBD1 matches at 7 bases. J was trimmed by 10 bases and V by 6 bases; bases with no gene match: 14. The CDR3 is made up of 15 amino acids. In germline, CDR1 is MNHNS, CDR2 SASEGT. The CDR3 DNA follows: TGTGCCAGCAGAACTACAGACAGGCAGGGGGGAAAACTGTTTTTT. It encodes CASRTTDRQGGKLFF.

This clonotype was observed a handful of times. The chain is built from TRBV10-3 and TRBJ2-5; D gene unclear. The CDR3 extends over 14 amino acids. Trimming pared 6 bases from V and 5 bases from J, leaving 16 bases between. In germline, CDR1 is ENHRY, CDR2 SYGVKD. CDR3 amino acids: CAISPPEPRETQYF. In DNA, the CDR3 is TGTGCCATCAGCCCCCCGGAACCGCGGGAGACCCAGTACTTC.

The chain is built from TRBV20-1 and TRBJ1-1; 8 bases agree with TRBD1. Germline CDR1 and CDR2: DFQATT and SNEGSKA (reference sequence). This CDR3 region has 15 residues. After removal of 1 base from V and 4 bases from J, the junction contained 8 bases not matched to a gene. The CDR3 is CSARVLGQGSTEAFF. The CDR3, as DNA: TGCAGTGCTAGAGTACTAGGACAGGGAAGCACTGAAGCTTTCTTT.

This clonotype was seen more than once but under ten times. The V call is TRBV20-1, the J call TRBJ1-5; possibly TRBD1 for D (6 bases). Per germline, CDR1 DFQATT and CDR2 SNEGSKA (reference sequence). Trimming took off 2 bases at V and 4 bases at J, with 12 bases between the two ends. The length of the CDR3 is 14 residues. CDR3 region: CSARIGQPNQPQHF. For the CDR3, the DNA is TGCAGTGCTAGAATCGGACAGCCTAATCAGCCCCAGCATTTT.

The V and J genes are TRBV20-1 and TRBJ2-2; D tentatively fits TRBD1 or TRBD2 (6 bases each). Germline V gene data show CDR1 as DFQATT and CDR2 as SNEGSKA (reference sequence). Trimming left V 0 bases short and J 8 bases short, with 13 bases between. This CDR3 comprises 14 residues. The CDR3 nucleotides are TGCAGTGCTAGAGATTCACGGGGGCCAGGGGAGCTGTTTTTT. It codes for CSARDSRGPGELFF.

This rearrangement joins TRBV6-2 or TRBV6-3 to TRBJ2-3; D may be TRBD1 (6 bases). Trimming took 8 bases from V and 3 from J, leaving 18 bases between them. CDR3 length: 15 amino acids. Looked up from germline, CDR1 is MNHEY and CDR2 is SVGEGT. The DNA for the CDR3 is TGTGCCAGCCAGGACTTCCAGGGGTTGACAGATACGCAGTATTTT. Translating it yields CASQDFQGLTDTQYF.

The genes are TRBV4-3 and TRBJ1-1; D uncertain. Germline V gene lookup returns CDR1 LGHNA and CDR2 YSLEER. Trimming cost V 4 bases and J 0 bases, with 15 bases left between them. CDR3 length: 16 amino acids. The CDR3 is CASSLTDRGVNTEAFF. As DNA, the CDR3 is TGCGCCAGCAGCCTCACGGACCGCGGGGTGAACACTGAAGCTTTCTTT.

V and J are TRBV20-1 and TRBJ2-3; D is unclear. CDR3 length: 15 residues. Germline CDR1 DFQATT, CDR2 SNEGSKA (reference sequence). Trimming shortened V by 4 bases and J by 0 bases, and 14 bases separated the two germline ends. CDR3 nucleotide sequence: TGCAGTGCTACCTCCGTGAGAGGCAGCACAGATACGCAGTATTTT. Translating it yields CSATSVRGSTDTQYF.

This sequence joins TRBV9 and TRBJ2-2, with 8 nucleotides matching TRBD1. V lost 4 bases to trimming and J lost 4 bases; unmatched junction nucleotides: 18. CDR3 length: 19 amino acids. Germline V gene sequence: CDR1 SGDLS, CDR2 YYNGEE. This CDR3 reads CASSPGDRGPGGSTGELFF. In DNA form, the CDR3 reads TGTGCCAGCAGCCCCGGAGACAGGGGCCCTGGGGGGTCCACCGGGGAGCTGTTTTTT.

In this sample, this clonotype turned up a few times. The chain links TRBV20-1 to TRBJ1-3; no reliable D call. Trimming took off 0 bases at V and 2 bases at J, with 11 bases between the two ends. Germline V gene data show CDR1 as DFQATT and CDR2 as SNEGSKA (reference sequence). This CDR3 is 15 amino acids long. As DNA, the CDR3 is TGCAGTGCTAGAGACCCCAACCACACTGGAAACACCATATATTTT. This translates into CSARDPNHTGNTIYF.

The chain links TRBV3-1 to TRBJ2-7; D unclear. The V gene lost 3 bases and the J gene lost 1 base, with 4 bases spanning the gap. The CDR3 sequence is 12 residues long. The germline V gene has CDR1 LGHDT and CDR2 YNNKEL (reference sequence). This CDR3 is CASSHSSYEQYF. For the CDR3, the DNA is TGTGCCAGCAGCCACTCATCCTACGAGCAGTACTTC.

V and J are TRBV7-2 and TRBJ1-1; 9 nucleotides line up with TRBD1. Trimming cost V 5 bases and J 4 bases; bases outside gene matches: 5. CDR1 is SGHTA and CDR2 is FQGNSA in the germline V gene. There are 14 residues in the CDR3. CDR3 coding DNA: TGTGCCAGCAGCGACAGGGGGGGAGCCACTGAAGCTTTCTTT. It yields the protein CASSDRGGATEAFF.

This chain connects TRBV5-1 to TRBJ2-7; 9 bases line up with TRBD1. CDR3 length: 14 amino acids. The germline V gene encodes CDR1 SGHRS and CDR2 YFSETQ. V dropped 0 bases and J dropped 5; count of bases not matched to a gene: 3. CDR3 in amino acids: CASSLATGGNEQYF. Written as DNA, the CDR3 is TGCGCCAGCAGCTTGGCCACAGGGGGCAACGAGCAGTACTTC.

This rearrangement joins TRBV20-1 to TRBJ2-1; D uncertain. V was pared by 1 base and J by 12 bases, with 13 bases between. The CDR3 runs 12 residues. Looked up from germline, CDR1 is DFQATT and CDR2 is SNEGSKA (reference sequence). In nucleotides, the CDR3 is TGCAGTGCTAGAGGGGCCACTATCTGGCAGTTCTTC. Protein sequence: CSARGATIWQFF.

This rearrangement joins TRBV18 to TRBJ1-4; D is ambiguous. The V end lost 2 bases, the J end lost 8 bases, and 12 bases lay between the germline ends. From germline, CDR1 is KGHSH and CDR2 LQKENI. This CDR3 spans 14 amino acids. CDR3 sequence reads: CASSPRVPGEKLFF. The CDR3 DNA follows: TGTGCCAGCTCACCAAGGGTTCCAGGAGAAAAACTGTTTTTT.

The chain is built from TRBV5-4 and TRBJ1-2, with 10 bases that match TRBD1. The V gene's germline CDR1 is SGHNT and CDR2 YYREEE (reference sequence). Trimming at V came to 3 bases and at J to 5 bases, leaving 7 bases not matched to a gene. The length of the CDR3 is 15 residues. The CDR3 sequence: CASSSTGGKGYGYTF. In DNA, the CDR3 is TGTGCCAGCAGCTCGACAGGGGGCAAGGGTTATGGCTACACCTTC. The whole variable domain, remainder taken from reference TRBV5-4 and TRBJ1-2, is ETGVTQSPTHLIKTRGQQVTLRCSSQSGHNTVSWYQQALGQGPQFIFQYYREEENGRGNFPPRFSGLQFPNYSSELNVNALELDDSALYLCASSSTGGKGYGYTFGSGTRLTVV.

This clonotype was picked up a small number of times. The V call is TRBV12-3 or TRBV12-4, the J call TRBJ2-1; a weak D match, TRBD2 (6 bases). This CDR3 is built from 15 residues. V was shortened by 6 bases and J by 2 bases, with 14 bases between the two germline ends. DNA of the CDR3: TGTGCCAGCAGCCCCCAAAGACTAGCCTACAATGAGCAGTTCTTC. Translated, it gives CASSPQRLAYNEQFF.

CDR3 nucleotide sequence: TGTGCCAGCAGCCTCGGGGACTACAATGAGCAGTTCTTC. Its protein product is CASSLGDYNEQFF. The J gene is TRBJ2-1, the V gene TRBV7-9; perhaps TRBD2 as D (5 bases). The CDR3 has 13 amino acids. CDR1 and CDR2 from the germline V gene are SEHNR and FQNEAQ (reference sequence). V lost 5 bases and J 3 bases, leaving 8 bases between the germline ends.

The gene calls are TRBV7-8 and TRBJ1-1; D is unresolved. Germline loops: CDR1 SGHVS, CDR2 FQNEAQ. The V gene lost 3 bases and the J gene lost 3 bases, with 8 bases spanning the gap. CDR3 length: 13 residues. In DNA form, the CDR3 reads TGTGCCAGCAGCTTTGAGGCTGACACTGAAGCTTTCTTT. It codes for CASSFEADTEAFF.

The chain has TRBV5-6 and TRBJ2-1; D is uncertain. Germline-derived CDR1 and CDR2 are SGHDT and YYEEEE. The CDR3 has 13 amino acids. With 6 bases removed from V and 7 bases from J, the gap between germline ends came to 14 bases. In DNA form, the CDR3 reads TGTGCCAGCAAAACGGTCTCCCGGAATGAGCAGTTCTTC. As protein: CASKTVSRNEQFF.

V is TRBV28 and J is TRBJ1-3; 8 nucleotides match TRBD1. CDR1 MDHEN and CDR2 SYDVKM come from the germline V gene. V was pared by 5 bases and J by 1 base, with 4 bases of the junction left unmatched. The CDR3 covers 15 residues. The CDR3 sequence: CASSQGQASGNTIYF. The DNA for the CDR3 is TGTGCCAGCAGTCAGGGACAGGCTTCTGGAAACACCATATATTTT.

The genes are TRBV12-3 or TRBV12-4 and TRBJ2-7; 10 bases agree with TRBD2. This CDR3 spans 15 amino acids. CDR3 in DNA: TGTGCCAGCAGCTTAGCGGGAGGACCCTCCTACGAGCAGTACGTC. This sequence encodes CASSLAGGPSYEQYV.

V and J are TRBV5-1 and TRBJ1-3; TRBD1 is a possible D gene (6 bases). The germline gives CDR1 SGHRS, CDR2 YFSETQ. V was pared by 4 bases and J by 2 bases, with 13 bases between. The length of the CDR3 is 15 residues. The CDR3 nucleotides read TGCGCCAGCAGCACAGGGTTGACTGCTGGAAACACCATATATTTT. Encoded protein: CASSTGLTAGNTIYF.

This clonotype was detected only a few times. This chain joins TRBV12-3 or TRBV12-4 and TRBJ2-1; 11 bases are shared with TRBD1. The length of the CDR3 is 16 residues. Losses at the gene ends were 3 bases for V and 4 bases for J; bases not matched to a gene: 5. CDR3 sequence: CASSFYGTGGYNEQFF. The CDR3 DNA is TGTGCCAGCAGTTTCTATGGGACAGGGGGATACAATGAGCAGTTCTTC.

This clonotype was seen a few times. This chain links TRBV20-1 with TRBJ2-3, with TRBD2 matching over 9 bases. Germline assignment: CDR1 DFQATT and CDR2 SNEGSKA (reference sequence). V shed 0 bases and J 1 base; nucleotides not matched to a gene: 8. This CDR3 region has 17 residues. DNA of the CDR3: TGCAGTGCTAGAGATTATGGAGCGGGAGGTGGCACAGATACGCAGTATTTT. This encodes CSARDYGAGGGTDTQYF.

This clonotype turned up a few times. The V call is TRBV20-1, the J call TRBJ2-3; 15 nucleotides match TRBD2. Germline V gene data show CDR1 as DFQATT and CDR2 as SNEGSKA (reference sequence). The junction had 5 bases not matched to a gene; V was cut back by 5 bases and J by 5 bases. CDR3 length equals 15 residues. This chain's CDR3 is CSAAGTSGRIDTQYF. The CDR3 nucleotides read TGCAGTGCTGCCGGGACTAGCGGGAGGATAGATACGCAGTATTTT.